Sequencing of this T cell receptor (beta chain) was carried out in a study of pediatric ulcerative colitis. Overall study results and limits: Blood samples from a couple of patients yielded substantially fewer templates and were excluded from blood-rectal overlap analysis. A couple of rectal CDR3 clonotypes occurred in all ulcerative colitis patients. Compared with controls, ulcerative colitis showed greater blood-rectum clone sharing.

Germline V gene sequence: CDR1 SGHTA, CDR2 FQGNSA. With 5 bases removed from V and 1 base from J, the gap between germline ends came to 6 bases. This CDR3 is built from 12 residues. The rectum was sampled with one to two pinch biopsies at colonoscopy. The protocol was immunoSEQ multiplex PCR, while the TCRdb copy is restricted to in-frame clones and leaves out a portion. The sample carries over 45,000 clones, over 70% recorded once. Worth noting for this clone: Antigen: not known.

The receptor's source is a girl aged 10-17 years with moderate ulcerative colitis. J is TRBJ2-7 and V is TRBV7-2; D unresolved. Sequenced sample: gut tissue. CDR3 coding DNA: TGTGCCAGCAGCACCCAATCCTACGAGCAGTACTTC. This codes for CASSTQSYEQYF.